Below are 3 T cell receptor beta chains sequenced from a single sample in a study of OX40 agonist ivuxolimab in advanced cancers. Repertoires were generated with immunoSEQ multiplex PCR, while TCRdb's copy carries only in-frame clones and drops some. The profile shows approximately 99,000 clones, 94% of them singletons. Sequencing used CD4+ or CD8+ T cells sorted from blood, obtained in a trial of the OX40 agonist ivuxolimab. The receptor set was obtained from an adult with an advanced solid tumor such as melanoma, head and neck, liver or kidney cancer.

V and J are TRBV29-1 and TRBJ1-1; 7 nucleotides align to TRBD1. Unmatched junction bases numbered 10, after V lost 4 bases and J lost 5 bases. Germline CDR1 and CDR2: SQVTM and ANQGSEA. The CDR3 runs 14 residues. The CDR3 protein is CSVGLWTGGTEAFF. The CDR3 DNA is TGCAGCGTTGGGCTTTGGACAGGAGGGACTGAAGCTTTCTTT.

The rearrangement joins TRBV6-6 to TRBJ2-7; 9 bases agree with TRBD1. Looked up from germline, CDR1 is MNHNY and CDR2 is SVGAGI (reference sequence). The V segment lost 5 bases and the J segment 2 bases; nucleotides outside the gene matches: 4. This CDR3 has 14 amino acids. As DNA, the CDR3 is TGTGCCAGCAGTCTGGACAGGGGTCCCTACGAGCAGTACTTC. This sequence encodes CASSLDRGPYEQYF.

The V call is TRBV30, the J call TRBJ2-5; the match to TRBD1 covers 10 bases. V shed 3 bases, J shed 4 bases, and the junction held 5 bases outside the gene matches. CDR3 length equals 14 residues. CDR1 and CDR2 (germline): GTSNPN, SVGIG (reference sequence). The CDR3 DNA reads as TGTGCCTGGAGCGCCGGGACAGGGGTAGAGACCCAGTACTTC. It encodes CAWSAGTGVETQYF. The full variable domain, with the rest looked up from reference TRBV30 and TRBJ2-5, is SQTIHQWPATLVQPVGSPLSLECTVEGTSNPNLYWYRQAAGRGLQLLFYSVGIGQISSEVPQNLSASRPQDRQFILSSKKLLLSDSGFYLCAWSAGTGVETQYFGPGTRLLVL.